This TCR beta chain was identified during a study of T cells in Graves' hyperthyroidism and ophthalmopathy. About the study: The authors collected peripheral blood at initial diagnosis, before any treatment.

For this clonotype: Antigen specificity is unknown.

Trimming removed 2 bases from V and 0 bases from J, with 5 bases in between. The CDR3 spans 14 residues. CDR1 and CDR2 (germline): SGHTA, FQGNSA. Amplified TCR beta CDR3 regions came from RNA transcripts. With the HTBI primer set, the TCR CDR3 went through a first round of RT-PCR. Via MiXCR, TCRdb re-called the multiplex PCR reads, giving one row per CDR3 protein. The sample shows around 490,000 distinct CDR3 sequences, approximately 20% of them seen only once. Study-level results: Ophthalmopathy was distinguished from stable hyperthyroidism by 13 V-J signatures.

Each diagnosis drew on symptoms, thyroxine, TRAb, thyroid ultrasound and orbital computed tomography findings. What was sequenced was blood. The V call is TRBV7-2, the J call TRBJ1-5; D is uncertain. This sequence originates from a man aged 35 to 55 with Graves' ophthalmopathy. Written as DNA, the CDR3 is TGTGCCAGCAGCTTACAAGTTAGCAATCAGCCCCAGCATTTT. Amino acid sequence: CASSLQVSNQPQHF. Combining the CDR3 with reference TRBV7-2 and TRBJ1-5 gives the whole variable domain GAGVSQSPSNKVTEKGKDVELRCDPISGHTALYWYRQSLGQGLEFLIYFQGNSAPDKSGLPSDRFSAERTGGSVSTLTIQRTQQEDSAVYLCASSLQVSNQPQHFGDGTRLSIL.